The 24 T cell receptor beta chains reported below all come from one sample, sequenced in a study of T cell responses to AZD1222 COVID-19 vaccine. The assay was immunoSEQ multiplex PCR, and TCRdb's table has in-frame clones only and misses some. Here the sample spans approximately 150,000 clones, around nine tenths being singletons. This material consisted of peripheral blood, taken on day 0 of AZD1222 vaccination. These receptors were collected from an adult in good health.

The rearrangement joins TRBV2 to TRBJ2-3; 11 nucleotides line up with TRBD1. CDR1 is SNHLY, CDR2 FYNNEI, per germline. V was clipped by 7 bases and J by 4 bases; unmatched bases: 7. The CDR3 consists of 15 residues. CDR3: CASTQDRGQADTQYF. The CDR3 DNA follows: TGTGCCAGCACGCAGGACAGGGGGCAAGCAGATACGCAGTATTTT.

The CDR3: CASSLTGFGNTIYF. The CDR3 DNA sequence: TGTGCCAGCAGTCTCACCGGGTTCGGAAACACCATATATTTT. V usage is TRBV6-2 or TRBV6-3 and J usage is TRBJ1-3; D unclear. The V and J ends lost 5 bases and 4 bases respectively, with 12 bases between them. Germline values: CDR1 MNHEY, CDR2 SVGEGT. The CDR3 totals 14 residues.

The chain employs TRBV4-3 and TRBJ2-2; maybe TRBD2 (5 bases). V dropped 1 base and J dropped 5 bases, with 14 bases sitting between them. CDR3 size: 16 residues. Germline V lookup: CDR1 LGHNA, CDR2 YSLEER. The CDR3 protein is CASSQGGSRGTGELFF. The CDR3 DNA reads TGCGCCAGCAGCCAAGGTGGCAGCCGGGGAACCGGGGAGCTGTTTTTT.

The chain recombines TRBV19 with TRBJ1-5; 12 bases are a match to TRBD1. Germline loops: CDR1 LNHDA, CDR2 SQIVND (reference sequence). After removal of 5 bases from V and 9 bases from J, the junction contained 14 bases not matched to a gene. CDR3 length equals 17 residues. The DNA of the CDR3 is TGTGCCAGTAGTCCCGCGATGGTAGGGACAGGGGGCAGGCCCCAGCATTTT. This sequence encodes CASSPAMVGTGGRPQHF.

The chain has TRBV2 and TRBJ1-1, with D unclear. The CDR3 covers 14 residues. Trimming cost V 6 bases and J 0 bases, with 11 bases left between them. In germline, CDR1 is SNHLY, CDR2 FYNNEI. The CDR3 protein is CASRTEAMNTEAFF. CDR3 DNA: TGTGCCAGCAGAACGGAGGCCATGAACACTGAAGCTTTCTTT.

The rearrangement links TRBV20-1 to TRBJ1-3; D is unclear. CDR1 DFQATT and CDR2 SNEGSKA come from the germline V gene (reference sequence). The length of the CDR3 is 15 residues. Trimming took off 3 bases at V and 4 bases at J, with 16 bases between the two ends. For the CDR3, the DNA is TGCAGTGCTAGTTTTCGATCCCTCCCAGGAAACACCATATATTTT. Residues: CSASFRSLPGNTIYF.

V gene TRBV7-3 combines with J gene TRBJ1-1; TRBD1 matches at 7 bases. Trimming took 0 bases from V and 1 from J; bases not matched to a gene: 2. The germline V gene encodes CDR1 SGHTA and CDR2 FQGTGA. The CDR3 is made up of 15 amino acids. The CDR3 loop is CASSLTTGPNTEAFF. The CDR3 DNA reads as TGTGCCAGCAGCTTAACGACAGGGCCGAACACTGAAGCTTTCTTT.

This chain uses TRBV7-2 with TRBJ1-6; 10 bases are shared with TRBD1. The germline V gene has CDR1 SGHTA and CDR2 FQGNSA. With V trimmed by 5 bases and J by 9 bases, 4 bases remained unmatched. This CDR3 is built from 14 residues. The CDR3 nucleotides read TGTGCCAGCAGCCCCGGACAGGGGGTTTCACCCCTCCACTTT. Protein sequence: CASSPGQGVSPLHF.

This chain connects TRBV30 to TRBJ1-2; D gene unclear. Germline CDR1 GTSNPN, CDR2 SVGIG (reference sequence). The CDR3 has 14 amino acids. V was clipped by 0 bases and J by 2 bases, with 10 bases between them. CDR3 sequence: CAWSVPSTNYGYTF. For the CDR3, the DNA is TGTGCCTGGAGTGTACCGAGCACAAACTATGGCTACACCTTC.

The V and J genes are TRBV4-2 and TRBJ1-4; TRBD1 matches 10 bases. CDR1 and CDR2 from the germline V gene are LGHNA and YNFKEQ. The CDR3 has 16 residues. V shed 5 bases, J shed 8 bases, and the junction held 11 bases outside the gene matches. The CDR3, as DNA: TGTGCCAGCAGCGCCCCCAGGGACAGGGGAGGGGAAAAACTGTTTTTT. Translation: CASSAPRDRGGEKLFF.

The CDR3: CASSPDSGSRETQYF. The CDR3 DNA sequence: TGTGCCAGCAGCCCCGATTCGGGGAGTCGGGAGACCCAGTACTTC. This sequence joins TRBV7-3 and TRBJ2-5, with D maybe TRBD2 (5 bases). Germline V gives CDR1 SGHTA, CDR2 FQGTGA. The CDR3 has 15 amino acids. Trimming removed 5 bases at V and 5 bases at J, with 18 bases between. Filled out from reference TRBV7-3 and TRBJ2-5, the complete variable domain reads GAGVSQTPSNKVTEKGKYVELRCDPISGHTALYWYRQSLGQGPEFLIYFQGTGAADDSGLPNDRFFAVRPEGSVSTLKIQRTERGDSAVYLCASSPDSGSRETQYFGPGTRLLVL.

This rearrangement joins TRBV12-3 or TRBV12-4 to TRBJ1-2; D possibly corresponds to TRBD1 (5 bases). V dropped 5 bases and J dropped 5 bases, with 12 bases sitting between them. The CDR3 is made up of 13 amino acids. CDR3 in amino acids: CASSDGTPYGYTF. For the CDR3, the DNA is TGTGCCAGCAGTGACGGGACCCCGTATGGCTACACCTTC.

This chain uses TRBV7-3 with TRBJ1-2; weak D call: TRBD1 (5 bases). Germline V lookup: CDR1 SGHTA, CDR2 FQGTGA. Trimming took 1 base from V and 7 from J, leaving 10 bases between them. This CDR3 contains 13 residues. CDR3 nucleotide sequence: TGTGCCAGCAGCTTAATTGGGGGGAGTGGCTACACCTTC. Amino acids: CASSLIGGSGYTF.

This clone showed up just once. V and J are TRBV30 and TRBJ2-6, with D possibly matching TRBD1 (6 bases). V dropped 2 bases and J dropped 2 bases, with 10 bases sitting between them. The germline CDR1 and CDR2 sequences are GTSNPN and SVGIG (reference sequence). CDR3 length: 15 amino acids. CDR3 DNA: TGTGCCTGGAGTCATACAGGGACTGGGGCCAACGTCCTGACTTTC. Translating gives CAWSHTGTGANVLTF. The full variable domain, rest sourced from reference TRBV30 and TRBJ2-6, is SQTIHQWPATLVQPVGSPLSLECTVEGTSNPNLYWYRQAAGRGLQLLFYSVGIGQISSEVPQNLSASRPQDRQFILSSKKLLLSDSGFYLCAWSHTGTGANVLTFGAGSRLTVL.

This chain links TRBV19 with TRBJ1-1; no firm D call. The germline V and J ends were trimmed by 5 bases and 1 base, with 14 bases remaining between them. From germline, CDR1 is LNHDA and CDR2 SQIVND (reference sequence). The CDR3 extends over 15 amino acids. CDR3 residues: CASSPGWPQNTEAFF. CDR3 bases: TGTGCCAGTAGTCCCGGGTGGCCACAGAACACTGAAGCTTTCTTT.

This chain uses TRBV14 with TRBJ2-5, with TRBD2 as a possible D gene (8 bases). The germline CDR1 and CDR2 sequences are SGHDN and FVKESK. Trimming took 4 bases from V and 2 from J, leaving 17 bases between them. The CDR3 is made up of 16 amino acids. This CDR3 is CASSPLGGDSQETQYF. The CDR3 DNA is TGTGCCAGCAGCCCCCTCGGGGGGGACAGTCAAGAGACCCAGTACTTC.

This clone appeared a single time. V and J are TRBV6-4 and TRBJ1-1, with a tentative D call TRBD1 (6 bases). Trimming took 9 bases from V and 2 from J, leaving 13 bases between them. The CDR3 has 13 residues. Germline lookup yields CDR1 MRHNA and CDR2 SNTAGT. The CDR3 DNA reads TGTGCCAGACAGGGTCGTCATAACACTGAAGCTTTCTTT. This translates into CARQGRHNTEAFF.

CDR3 coding DNA: TGTGCCAGCAGCTCCCGACAGGGGGATGGCTACACCTTC. This codes for CASSSRQGDGYTF. The V call is TRBV7-3, the J call TRBJ1-2, with TRBD1 matching over 9 bases. Germline CDR1 and CDR2: SGHTA and FQGTGA. V lost 4 bases, J lost 6 bases, and 3 bases stayed unmatched. The CDR3 length is 13 residues. The complete variable domain, with remaining parts taken from reference TRBV7-3 and TRBJ1-2, reads GAGVSQTPSNKVTEKGKYVELRCDPISGHTALYWYRQSLGQGPEFLIYFQGTGAADDSGLPNDRFFAVRPEGSVSTLKIQRTERGDSAVYLCASSSRQGDGYTFGSGTRLTVV.

The chain links TRBV11-2 to TRBJ2-7, with 8 positions matching TRBD1. This CDR3 is built from 15 residues. The V and J ends lost 5 bases and 0 bases, in that order; junction bases with no gene match: 6. Germline V gene data show CDR1 as SGHAT and CDR2 as FQNNGV. CDR3 nucleotides: TGTGCCAGCAGCCTGAACAGGGGGACCTCCTACGAGCAGTACTTC. It specifies CASSLNRGTSYEQYF.

The count of this clone is one. V usage is TRBV7-9 and J usage is TRBJ2-2; D remains ambiguous. The CDR3 loop spans 13 amino acids. Germline CDR1 SEHNR, CDR2 FQNEAQ (reference sequence). V was clipped by 1 base and J by 6 bases, with 6 bases between them. The CDR3: CASSLGGAGELFF. The CDR3 DNA follows: TGTGCCAGCAGCTTAGGGGGTGCCGGGGAGCTGTTTTTT.

V usage is TRBV6-5 and J usage is TRBJ1-2; no clear D. CDR1 and CDR2 (germline): MNHEY, SVGAGI. The CDR3 runs 13 residues. V dropped 2 bases and J dropped 8 bases, with 12 bases sitting between them. The DNA of the CDR3 is TGTGCCAGCAGTTACGACCGCTTGGACGGCTACACCTTC. Its protein product is CASSYDRLDGYTF.

CDR3 DNA sequence: TGTGCCAGCGGCCAAGGACGCGGCTACACCTTC. This sequence encodes CASGQGRGYTF. The V gene is TRBV2, the J gene TRBJ1-2; D not resolved. V was cut by 8 bases and J by 8 bases, with 12 bases left in between. Looked up from germline, CDR1 is SNHLY and CDR2 is FYNNEI. This CDR3 has 11 residues.

The genes are TRBV4-2 and TRBJ2-7; 8 nucleotides align to TRBD1. CDR3 length equals 14 residues. Germline CDR1 is LGHNA and CDR2 is YNFKEQ. With 1 base clipped from V and 3 bases from J, the junction kept 2 bases outside the gene matches. CDR3 sequence reads: CASSQGTGNYEQYF. The CDR3 DNA reads as TGTGCCAGCAGCCAAGGGACAGGGAACTACGAGCAGTACTTC.

The rearrangement joins TRBV4-1 to TRBJ2-5; 8 bases match TRBD2. There are 18 residues in the CDR3. Germline-derived CDR1 and CDR2 are MGHRA and YSYEKL. V lost 0 bases and J lost 2; bases outside the gene matches: 11. The CDR3 coding sequence is TGCGCCAGCAGCCAAGATAGGAGCGGGGGCCCGGCACAAGAGACCCAGTACTTC. Amino acids: CASSQDRSGGPAQETQYF.